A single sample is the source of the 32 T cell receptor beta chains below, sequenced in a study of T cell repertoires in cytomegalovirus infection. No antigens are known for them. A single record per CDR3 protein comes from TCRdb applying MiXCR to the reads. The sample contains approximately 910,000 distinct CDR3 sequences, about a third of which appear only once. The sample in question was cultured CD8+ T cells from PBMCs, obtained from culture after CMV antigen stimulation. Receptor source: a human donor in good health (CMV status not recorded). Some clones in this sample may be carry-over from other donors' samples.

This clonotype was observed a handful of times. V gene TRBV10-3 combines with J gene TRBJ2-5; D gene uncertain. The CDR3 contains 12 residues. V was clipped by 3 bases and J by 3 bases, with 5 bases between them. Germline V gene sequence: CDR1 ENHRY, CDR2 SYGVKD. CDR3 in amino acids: CAISDSKETQYF. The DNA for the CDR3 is TGTGCCATCAGTGACTCGAAAGAGACCCAGTACTTC.

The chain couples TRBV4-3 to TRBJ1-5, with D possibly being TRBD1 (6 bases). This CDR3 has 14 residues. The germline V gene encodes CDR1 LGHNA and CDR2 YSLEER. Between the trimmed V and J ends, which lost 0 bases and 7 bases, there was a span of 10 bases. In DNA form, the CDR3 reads TGCGCCAGCAGCCAAGATACAGGGAGGCAGCCCCAGCATTTT. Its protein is CASSQDTGRQPQHF.

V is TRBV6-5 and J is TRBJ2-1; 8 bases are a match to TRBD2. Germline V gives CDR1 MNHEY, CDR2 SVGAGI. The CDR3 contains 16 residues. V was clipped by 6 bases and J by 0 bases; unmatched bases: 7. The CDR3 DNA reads TGTGCCAGCAGATTCAGTAGCGGGGACTCCTACAATGAGCAGTTCTTC. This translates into CASRFSSGDSYNEQFF.

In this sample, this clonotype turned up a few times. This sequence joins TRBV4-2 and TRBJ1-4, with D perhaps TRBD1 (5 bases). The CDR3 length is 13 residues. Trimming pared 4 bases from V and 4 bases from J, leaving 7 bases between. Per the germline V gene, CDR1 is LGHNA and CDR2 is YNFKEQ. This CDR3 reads CASSRQHNEKLFF. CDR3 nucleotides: TGTGCCAGCAGCCGACAGCATAATGAAAAACTGTTTTTT.

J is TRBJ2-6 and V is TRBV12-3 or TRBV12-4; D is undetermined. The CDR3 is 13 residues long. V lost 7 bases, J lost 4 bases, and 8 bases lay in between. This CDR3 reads CASTSDGANVLTF. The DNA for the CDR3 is TGTGCCAGCACTTCGGACGGGGCCAACGTCCTGACTTTC.

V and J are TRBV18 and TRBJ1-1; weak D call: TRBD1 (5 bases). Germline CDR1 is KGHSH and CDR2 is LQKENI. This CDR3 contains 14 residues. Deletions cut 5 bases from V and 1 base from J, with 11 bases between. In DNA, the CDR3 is TGTGCCAGCTCATTTCCGGGACCGAACACTGAAGCTTTCTTT. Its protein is CASSFPGPNTEAFF.

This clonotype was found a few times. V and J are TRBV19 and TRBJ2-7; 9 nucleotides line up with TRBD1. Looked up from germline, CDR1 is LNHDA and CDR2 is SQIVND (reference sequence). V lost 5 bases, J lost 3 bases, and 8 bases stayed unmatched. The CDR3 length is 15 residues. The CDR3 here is CASSPGTGIFYEQYF. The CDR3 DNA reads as TGTGCCAGTAGTCCCGGGACAGGGATTTTCTACGAGCAGTACTTC.

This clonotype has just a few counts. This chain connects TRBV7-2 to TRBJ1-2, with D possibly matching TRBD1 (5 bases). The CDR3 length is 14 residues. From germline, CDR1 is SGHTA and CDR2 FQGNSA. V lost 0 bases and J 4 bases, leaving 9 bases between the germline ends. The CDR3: CASSLAAGPYGYTF. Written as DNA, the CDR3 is TGTGCCAGCAGCTTAGCTGCAGGGCCCTATGGCTACACCTTC.

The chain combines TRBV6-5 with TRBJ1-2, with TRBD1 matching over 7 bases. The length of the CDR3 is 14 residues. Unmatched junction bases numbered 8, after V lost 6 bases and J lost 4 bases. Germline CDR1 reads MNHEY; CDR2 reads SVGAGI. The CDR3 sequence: CASRRQGPIYGYTF. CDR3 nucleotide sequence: TGTGCCAGCAGAAGACAGGGCCCCATCTATGGCTACACCTTC.

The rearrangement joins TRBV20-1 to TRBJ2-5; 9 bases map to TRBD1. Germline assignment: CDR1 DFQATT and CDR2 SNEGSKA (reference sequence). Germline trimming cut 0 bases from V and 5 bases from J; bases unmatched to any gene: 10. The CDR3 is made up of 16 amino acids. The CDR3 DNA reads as TGCAGTGCTAGAGAGGCTCGGGACAGGGTGAAGGAGACCCAGTACTTC. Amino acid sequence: CSAREARDRVKETQYF.

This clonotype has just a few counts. CDR3 sequence: CASSLADRDWSDTQYF. In DNA, the CDR3 is TGTGCCAGCAGCTTAGCCGACAGGGACTGGTCAGATACGCAGTATTTT. V gene TRBV7-9 combines with J gene TRBJ2-3; maybe TRBD1 (7 bases). V was pared by 0 bases and J by 4 bases, with 14 bases between. CDR1 and CDR2 from the germline V gene are SEHNR and FQNEAQ (reference sequence). The CDR3 extends over 16 amino acids. The whole variable domain, filled in from reference TRBV7-9 and TRBJ2-3, reads DTGVSQNPRHKITKRGQNVTFRCDPISEHNRLYWYRQTLGQGPEFLTYFQNEAQLEKSRLLSDRFSAERPKGSFSTLEIQRTEQGDSAMYLCASSLADRDWSDTQYFGPGTRLTVL.

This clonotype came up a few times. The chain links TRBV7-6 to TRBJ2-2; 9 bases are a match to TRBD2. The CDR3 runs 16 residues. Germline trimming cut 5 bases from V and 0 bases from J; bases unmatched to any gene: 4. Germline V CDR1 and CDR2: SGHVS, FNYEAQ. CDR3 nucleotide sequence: TGTGCCAGCAGCGCAGCGGGGGGACCGAACACCGGGGAGCTGTTTTTT. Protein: CASSAAGGPNTGELFF.

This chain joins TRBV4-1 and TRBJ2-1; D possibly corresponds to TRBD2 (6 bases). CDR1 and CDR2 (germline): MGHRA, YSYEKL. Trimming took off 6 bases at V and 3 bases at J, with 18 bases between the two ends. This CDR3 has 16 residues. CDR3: CASSPPGAGIYNEQFF. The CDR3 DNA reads TGCGCCAGCAGTCCACCTGGGGCGGGAATCTACAATGAGCAGTTCTTC.

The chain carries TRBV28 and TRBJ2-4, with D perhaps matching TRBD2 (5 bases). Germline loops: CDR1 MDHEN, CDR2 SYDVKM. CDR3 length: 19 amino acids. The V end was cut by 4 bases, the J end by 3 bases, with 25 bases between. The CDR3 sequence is CASSSPRAGVRYGKNIQYF. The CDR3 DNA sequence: TGTGCCAGCAGTTCCCCTCGGGCGGGCGTACGGTACGGCAAAAACATTCAGTACTTC.

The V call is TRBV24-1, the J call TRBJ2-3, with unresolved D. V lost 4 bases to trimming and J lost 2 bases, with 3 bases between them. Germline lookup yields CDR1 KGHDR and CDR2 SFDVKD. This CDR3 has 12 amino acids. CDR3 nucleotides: TGTGCCACCAGTGAGTACACAGATACGCAGTATTTT. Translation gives CATSEYTDTQYF.

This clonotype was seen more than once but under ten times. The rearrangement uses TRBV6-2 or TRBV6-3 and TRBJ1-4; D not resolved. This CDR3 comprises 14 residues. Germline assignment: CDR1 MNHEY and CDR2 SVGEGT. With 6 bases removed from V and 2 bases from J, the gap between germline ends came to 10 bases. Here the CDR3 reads CASSDWRTNEKLFF. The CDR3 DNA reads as TGTGCCAGCAGCGACTGGAGGACTAATGAAAAACTGTTTTTT.

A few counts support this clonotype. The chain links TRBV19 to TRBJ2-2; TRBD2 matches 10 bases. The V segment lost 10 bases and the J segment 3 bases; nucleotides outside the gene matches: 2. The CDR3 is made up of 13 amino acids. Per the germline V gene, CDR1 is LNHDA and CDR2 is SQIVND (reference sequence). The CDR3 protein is CATSGGDTGELFF. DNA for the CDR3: TGTGCCACCAGCGGGGGGGACACCGGGGAGCTGTTTTTT.

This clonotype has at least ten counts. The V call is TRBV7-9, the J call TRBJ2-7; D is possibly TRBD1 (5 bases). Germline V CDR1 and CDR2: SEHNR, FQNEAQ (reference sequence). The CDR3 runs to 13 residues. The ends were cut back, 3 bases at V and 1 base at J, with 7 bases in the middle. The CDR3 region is CASSFDSSYEQYV. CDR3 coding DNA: TGTGCCAGCAGCTTTGACAGTTCCTACGAGCAGTACGTC.

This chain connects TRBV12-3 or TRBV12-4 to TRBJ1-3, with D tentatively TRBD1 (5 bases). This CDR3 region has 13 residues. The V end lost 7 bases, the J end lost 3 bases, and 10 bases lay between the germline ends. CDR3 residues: CASTPGGGNTIYF. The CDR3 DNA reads TGTGCCAGCACCCCTGGGGGTGGAAACACCATATATTTT.

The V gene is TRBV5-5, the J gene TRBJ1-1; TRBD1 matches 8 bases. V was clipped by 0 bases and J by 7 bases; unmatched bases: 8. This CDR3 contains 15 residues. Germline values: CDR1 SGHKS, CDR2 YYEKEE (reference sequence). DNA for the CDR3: TGTGCCAGCAGCTTGGTAGTCAGGGGGCATGTTGAAGCTTTCTTT. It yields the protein CASSLVVRGHVEAFF. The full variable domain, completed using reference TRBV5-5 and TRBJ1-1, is DAGVTQSPTHLIKTRGQQVTLRCSPISGHKSVSWYQQVLGQGPQFIFQYYEKEERGRGNFPDRFSARQFPNYSSELNVNALLLGDSALYLCASSLVVRGHVEAFFGQGTRLTVV.

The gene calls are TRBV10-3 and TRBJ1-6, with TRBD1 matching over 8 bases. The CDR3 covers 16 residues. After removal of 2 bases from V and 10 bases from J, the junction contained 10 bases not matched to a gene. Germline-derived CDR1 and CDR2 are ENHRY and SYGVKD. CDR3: CAISETGQGLRSPLHF. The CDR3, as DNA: TGTGCCATCAGTGAGACCGGACAGGGATTAAGATCACCCCTCCACTTT.

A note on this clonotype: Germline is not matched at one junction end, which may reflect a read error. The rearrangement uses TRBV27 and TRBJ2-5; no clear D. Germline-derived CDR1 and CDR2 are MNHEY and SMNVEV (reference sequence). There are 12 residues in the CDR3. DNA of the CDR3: TGTGCCAACAGTTCCCCGCTGGGGACCCAGTACTTC. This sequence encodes CANSSPLGTQYF.

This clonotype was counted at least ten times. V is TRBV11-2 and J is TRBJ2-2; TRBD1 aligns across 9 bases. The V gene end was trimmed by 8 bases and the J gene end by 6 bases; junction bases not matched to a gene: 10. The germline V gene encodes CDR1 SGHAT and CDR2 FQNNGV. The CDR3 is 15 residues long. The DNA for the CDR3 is TGTGCCAGCCCGGGACAGGGAAAACTCGCCGGGGAGCTGTTTTTT. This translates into CASPGQGKLAGELFF.

CDR3 DNA: TGTGCCAGTAGAGACAGGGGGCAGGATCAGCCCCAGCATTTT. Its protein is CASRDRGQDQPQHF. The rearrangement joins TRBV19 to TRBJ1-5; 10 bases fit TRBD1. V lost 6 bases and J lost 5; bases outside the gene matches: 4. The germline V gene has CDR1 LNHDA and CDR2 SQIVND (reference sequence). This CDR3 is built from 14 residues.

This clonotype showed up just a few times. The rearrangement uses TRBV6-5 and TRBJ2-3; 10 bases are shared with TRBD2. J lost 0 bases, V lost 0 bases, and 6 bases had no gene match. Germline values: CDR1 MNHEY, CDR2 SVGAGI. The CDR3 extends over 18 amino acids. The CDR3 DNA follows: TGTGCCAGCAGTTACTCCTCACTAGCGGGGATTAGCACAGATACGCAGTATTTT. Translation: CASSYSSLAGISTDTQYF.

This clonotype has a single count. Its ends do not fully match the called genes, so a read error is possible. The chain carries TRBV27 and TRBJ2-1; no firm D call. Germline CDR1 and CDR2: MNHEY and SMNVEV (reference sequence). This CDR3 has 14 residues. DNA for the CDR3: TGTGCCAGCAGTTTATCCCGTATCTACAATGAGCCGTTCTTC. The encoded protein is CASSLSRIYNEPFF.

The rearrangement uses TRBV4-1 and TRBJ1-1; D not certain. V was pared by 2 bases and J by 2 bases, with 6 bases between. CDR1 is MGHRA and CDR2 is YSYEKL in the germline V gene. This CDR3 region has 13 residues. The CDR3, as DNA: TGCGCCAGCAGCCAAATGGCCAACACTGAAGCTTTCTTT. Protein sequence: CASSQMANTEAFF.

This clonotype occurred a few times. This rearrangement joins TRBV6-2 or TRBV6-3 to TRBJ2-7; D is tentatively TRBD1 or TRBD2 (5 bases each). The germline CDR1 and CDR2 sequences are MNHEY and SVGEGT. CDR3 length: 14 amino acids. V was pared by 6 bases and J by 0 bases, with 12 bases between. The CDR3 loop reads CASSRDATSYEQYF. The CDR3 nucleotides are TGTGCCAGCAGCCGGGACGCTACCTCCTACGAGCAGTACTTC.

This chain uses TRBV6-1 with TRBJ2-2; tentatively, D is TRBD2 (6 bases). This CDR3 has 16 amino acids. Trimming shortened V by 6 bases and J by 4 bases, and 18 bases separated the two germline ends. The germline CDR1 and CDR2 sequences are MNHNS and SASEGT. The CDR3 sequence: CASREGSSRSTGELFF. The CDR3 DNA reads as TGTGCCAGCAGGGAGGGAAGTTCGAGGAGCACCGGGGAGCTGTTTTTT.

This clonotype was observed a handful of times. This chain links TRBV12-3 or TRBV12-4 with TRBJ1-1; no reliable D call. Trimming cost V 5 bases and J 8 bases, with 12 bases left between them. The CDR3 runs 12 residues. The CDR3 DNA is TGTGCCAGCAGTGTCTTCGGAGGGGAAGCTTTCTTT. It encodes CASSVFGGEAFF.

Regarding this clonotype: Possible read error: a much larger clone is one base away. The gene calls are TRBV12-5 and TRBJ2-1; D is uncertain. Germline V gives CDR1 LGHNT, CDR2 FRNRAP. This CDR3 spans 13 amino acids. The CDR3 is CASGLAAVNVQFF. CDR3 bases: TGTGCTAGTGGTTTGGCGGCGGTCAATGTGCAGTTCTTC.

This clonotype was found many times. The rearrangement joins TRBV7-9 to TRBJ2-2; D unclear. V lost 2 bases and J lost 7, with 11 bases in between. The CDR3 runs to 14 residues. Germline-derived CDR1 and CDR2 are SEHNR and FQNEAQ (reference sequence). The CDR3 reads CASSLLSTVGELFF. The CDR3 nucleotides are TGTGCCAGCAGCTTACTGTCTACAGTCGGGGAGCTGTTTTTT.